This paragraph covers one TCR beta chain sequence. Its antigen remains unknown. These data come from a study of T cell responses to AZD1222 COVID-19 vaccine. V lost 5 bases and J lost 0; bases outside the gene matches: 9. This CDR3 region has 17 residues. The germline V gene encodes CDR1 SGHVS and CDR2 FQNEAQ. Some clones are missing from TCRdb's copy, which holds only in-frame ones; the method was immunoSEQ multiplex PCR. Among about 130,000 clones listed, 92% were seen once. General study points: Close to half of spike-specific TCRs reportedly recognize unmutated variant regions. Baseline testing showed seropositivity in only a handful of AZD1222 recipients.

The V gene is TRBV7-8, the J gene TRBJ2-7; 11 nucleotides match TRBD2. The clonotype originates from an adult who received the AZD1222 COVID-19 vaccine. The input for sequencing was peripheral blood, taken 28 days after the second AZD1222 dose. CDR3 DNA sequence: TGTGCCAGCAGCCCCGGGCTAGCGGGAGGCCACTCCTACGAGCAGTACTTC. Protein sequence: CASSPGLAGGHSYEQYF.